Below, 28 T cell receptor beta chains from the same sample are listed, as sequenced in a study of blood T cell repertoires in COVID-19. Clones were read by immunoSEQ multiplex PCR, and TCRdb kept only the in-frame ones, dropping some. The repertoire consists of under 300,000 clones, with approximately 79% occurring once and the leading ten covering roughly 4.2%. The sequenced sample was peripheral blood. These receptors were taken from a woman aged 35 to 49 with active or convalescent COVID-19.

The chain joins TRBV6-5 to TRBJ2-7; a possible D gene is TRBD2 (6 bases). This CDR3 spans 13 amino acids. Per germline, CDR1 MNHEY and CDR2 SVGAGI. V dropped 6 bases and J dropped 2 bases, with 11 bases sitting between them. The CDR3 is CASRSRGTYEQYF. The CDR3, as DNA: TGTGCCAGCAGATCCCGGGGGACCTACGAGCAGTACTTC.

This clone was detected a few times. The chain combines TRBV30 with TRBJ2-1, with D maybe TRBD1 (5 bases). CDR1 and CDR2 (germline): GTSNPN, SVGIG (reference sequence). Trimming removed 3 bases from V and 7 bases from J, with 13 bases in between. The length of the CDR3 is 13 residues. CDR3 sequence reads: CAWRRNRHNEQFF. CDR3 coding DNA: TGTGCCTGGAGGCGGAACAGGCATAATGAGCAGTTCTTC.

A word on this clone: Mismatch with germline at one junction end may stem from a read error. The chain has TRBV5-5 and TRBJ1-5; the match to TRBD1 covers 7 bases. Germline V lookup: CDR1 SGHKS, CDR2 YYEKEE (reference sequence). The CDR3 runs 15 residues. CDR3 nucleotides: TGTGCCAGCAGTTTGGAGACAGGGCGTAATCAGCCCCAGCATTTT. It translates to CASSLETGRNQPQHF.

Ten or more counts support this clone. V is TRBV19 and J is TRBJ2-5; no reliable D call. The V end lost 2 bases, the J end lost 0 bases, and 10 bases lay between the germline ends. The CDR3 totals 15 residues. CDR1 and CDR2 from the germline V gene are LNHDA and SQIVND (reference sequence). CDR3 loop: CASSITSQNQETQYF. The CDR3 DNA reads TGTGCCAGTAGTATAACCTCACAGAACCAAGAGACCCAGTACTTC.

V usage is TRBV15 and J usage is TRBJ1-1; possible D gene TRBD1, 5 bases. The CDR3 runs 16 residues. Per germline, CDR1 LNHNV and CDR2 YYDKDF (reference sequence). Trimming shortened V by 6 bases and J by 3 bases, and 20 bases separated the two germline ends. The CDR3 region has the DNA TGTGCCACCAGGCCTTTTCGACAGACTTTTTACACTGAAGCTTTCTTT. It codes for CATRPFRQTFYTEAFF.

The rearrangement uses TRBV3-1 (or the pseudogene TRBV3-2) and TRBJ2-1; D uncertain. Trimming cost V 0 bases and J 1 base, with 7 bases left between them. The germline V gene has CDR1 LGHDT and CDR2 YNNKEL (reference sequence). The length of the CDR3 is 15 residues. The CDR3 DNA reads as TGTGCCAGCAGCCAAGACCTCCCTTCCTACAATGAGCAGTTCTTC. Translating it yields CASSQDLPSYNEQFF.

The chain joins TRBV7-2 to TRBJ1-4; D is unclear. With 5 bases removed from V and 8 bases from J, the gap between germline ends came to 18 bases. Germline V CDR1 and CDR2: SGHTA, FQGNSA. This CDR3 contains 15 residues. The CDR3 region has the DNA TGTGCCAGCAGCCCCTCCGGGCCTCCGGGAGAAAAACTGTTTTTT. Its translation: CASSPSGPPGEKLFF.

In its sample, this clone was seen once. V gene TRBV5-1 combines with J gene TRBJ1-2; no clear D gene. This CDR3 has 13 residues. The germline gives CDR1 SGHRS, CDR2 YFSETQ. V was cut by 4 bases and J by 7 bases, with 14 bases left in between. The chain's CDR3 is CASSPLEGLGYTF. The CDR3 coding sequence is TGCGCCAGCAGCCCCCTTGAGGGCCTTGGCTACACCTTC.

This rearrangement joins TRBV19 to TRBJ2-1, with 7 bases aligning to TRBD1. Germline CDR1 is LNHDA and CDR2 is SQIVND (reference sequence). The CDR3 has 16 amino acids. Trimming took 3 bases from V and 7 from J; bases not matched to a gene: 12. In DNA form, the CDR3 reads TGTGCCAGTAGTATCCCGGGACAGAGTAATGTAAATGAGCAGTTCTTC. Translating gives CASSIPGQSNVNEQFF. Drawing the rest from reference TRBV19 and TRBJ2-1, the complete variable domain is DGGITQSPKYLFRKEGQNVTLSCEQNLNHDAMYWYRQDPGQGLRLIYYSQIVNDFQKGDIAEGYSVSREKKESFPLTVTSAQKNPTAFYLCASSIPGQSNVNEQFFGPGTRLTVL.

V gene TRBV6-6 combines with J gene TRBJ1-5, with 7 positions matching TRBD1. This CDR3 is built from 16 residues. With V trimmed by 0 bases and J by 6 bases, 8 bases remained unmatched. The germline gives CDR1 MNHNY, CDR2 SVGAGI (reference sequence). The CDR3 DNA reads as TGTGCCAGCAGTTACTCCGGGACAGAGGTTAGTCAGCCCCAGCATTTT. Protein product: CASSYSGTEVSQPQHF.

This clone was detected a few times. This rearrangement joins TRBV30 to TRBJ2-7, with TRBD1 matching over 10 bases. The trim removed 2 bases at V and 3 bases at J, leaving 4 bases unmatched. This CDR3 spans 14 amino acids. Germline CDR1 and CDR2: GTSNPN and SVGIG (reference sequence). CDR3 nucleotides: TGTGCCTGGAGTTCGGGGACAGGGGACTACGAGCAGTACTTC. It yields the protein CAWSSGTGDYEQYF.

This clone was found once. V and J are TRBV24-1 and TRBJ1-1, with TRBD1 identical over 8 bases. The germline gives CDR1 KGHDR, CDR2 SFDVKD. The CDR3 has 15 residues. After removal of 4 bases from V and 4 bases from J, the junction contained 7 bases not matched to a gene. The CDR3 is CATSDTTGEVTEAFF. The CDR3 DNA sequence: TGTGCCACCAGTGACACGACAGGGGAGGTCACTGAAGCTTTCTTT.

The chain employs TRBV30 and TRBJ1-2, with 7 bases matching TRBD1. CDR3 size: 13 residues. The germline V gene encodes CDR1 GTSNPN and CDR2 SVGIG (reference sequence). V lost 1 base, J lost 8 bases, and 7 bases stayed unmatched. The CDR3, as DNA: TGTGCCTGGAGTGCCGGACAGGATGGGGGCTACACCTTC. It yields the protein CAWSAGQDGGYTF.

V is TRBV6-5 and J is TRBJ1-1, with 9 bases lining up with TRBD1. The CDR3 runs 14 residues. Unmatched junction bases numbered 6, after V lost 5 bases and J lost 5 bases. The germline gives CDR1 MNHEY, CDR2 SVGAGI. The CDR3 sequence is CASSPRQGETEAFF. For the CDR3, the DNA is TGTGCCAGCAGTCCCCGACAGGGGGAGACTGAAGCTTTCTTT.

The chain uses TRBV4-1 and TRBJ1-5; no firm D call. The CDR3 contains 17 residues. Germline V CDR1 and CDR2: MGHRA, YSYEKL. Between the trimmed V and J ends, which lost 1 base and 0 bases, there was a span of 13 bases. The CDR3 DNA sequence: TGCGCCAGCAGCCAAGTTGACATGGGCTTTAGCAATCAGCCCCAGCATTTT. It specifies CASSQVDMGFSNQPQHF.

This clone is a singleton in its sample. This sequence joins TRBV12-5 and TRBJ2-7; TRBD2 is a possible D gene (6 bases). This CDR3 is 14 amino acids long. Trimming left V 3 bases short and J 5 bases short, with 14 bases between. Germline lookup yields CDR1 LGHNT and CDR2 FRNRAP. The CDR3 DNA reads as TGTGCTAGTGGTTTATCGGGTTGGGAGGACGAGCAGTACTTC. Protein sequence: CASGLSGWEDEQYF.

The gene calls are TRBV27 and TRBJ1-2, with D tentatively TRBD1 (5 bases). Germline V gene sequence: CDR1 MNHEY, CDR2 SMNVEV (reference sequence). The V end was cut by 0 bases, the J end by 7 bases, with 12 bases between. This CDR3 has 14 amino acids. The CDR3 loop is CASSLSFRGGGYTF. CDR3 nucleotide sequence: TGTGCCAGCAGTTTATCGTTTCGGGGGGGTGGCTACACCTTC.

The rearrangement joins TRBV10-3 to TRBJ1-5; 9 bases are a match to TRBD1. The germline gives CDR1 ENHRY, CDR2 SYGVKD. V gave up 9 bases and J gave up 1 base; unmatched junction bases: 1. The CDR3 runs to 13 residues. The DNA for the CDR3 is TGTGCCATAGGGACAGGGAGCAATCAGCCCCAGCATTTT. Its translation is CAIGTGSNQPQHF.

This rearrangement joins TRBV30 to TRBJ1-3, with D uncertain. This CDR3 comprises 14 residues. With 1 base removed from V and 3 bases from J, the gap between germline ends came to 10 bases. The germline V gene has CDR1 GTSNPN and CDR2 SVGIG (reference sequence). CDR3 region: CAWSGARFGNTIYF. The CDR3 region has the DNA TGTGCCTGGAGTGGGGCTCGCTTTGGAAACACCATATATTTT.

V and J are TRBV6-2 or TRBV6-3 and TRBJ2-2; D is unresolved. This CDR3 has 14 residues. Germline CDR1 is MNHEY and CDR2 is SVGEGT. Trimming removed 2 bases at V and 6 bases at J, with 10 bases between. The CDR3 here is CASSYTSLAGELFF. CDR3 in DNA: TGTGCCAGCAGTTACACGAGCCTTGCCGGGGAGCTGTTTTTT.

The CDR3 sequence is CASSLDGGQGETQYF. Here the CDR3 DNA reads TGTGCCAGCAGCTTAGACGGGGGGCAAGGAGAGACCCAGTACTTC. J is TRBJ2-5 and V is TRBV7-6, with D perhaps TRBD2 (7 bases). This CDR3 contains 15 residues. Germline V lookup: CDR1 SGHVS, CDR2 FNYEAQ. The germline V and J ends were trimmed by 1 base and 4 bases, with 13 bases remaining between them.

The chain carries TRBV2 and TRBJ2-2; 7 bases are a match to TRBD1. Germline V gene data show CDR1 as SNHLY and CDR2 as FYNNEI. The CDR3 sequence is 16 residues long. J was trimmed by 0 bases and V by 7 bases; bases with no gene match: 8. The CDR3 sequence is CASTTAGGSNTGELFF. CDR3 DNA sequence: TGTGCCAGCACCACTGCAGGGGGATCGAACACCGGGGAGCTGTTTTTT.

This clone was seen a single time. The rearrangement links TRBV11-2 to TRBJ1-6; the D gene is possibly TRBD1 (6 bases). The CDR3 spans 13 residues. V was cut by 7 bases and J by 7 bases, with 11 bases left in between. CDR1 and CDR2 from the germline V gene are SGHAT and FQNNGV. As DNA, the CDR3 is TGTGCCAGCACCGGGAGGGGGAATTCACCCCTCCACTTT. It codes for CASTGRGNSPLHF.

This clone was seen only a few times. The V gene is TRBV3-1 (or the pseudogene TRBV3-2), the J gene TRBJ2-7; 8 nucleotides align to TRBD2. Trimming took 4 bases from V and 6 from J; bases not matched to a gene: 5. Germline lookup yields CDR1 LGHDT and CDR2 YNNKEL (reference sequence). CDR3 length: 13 amino acids. Here the CDR3 reads CASSLGTRGEQYV. The DNA of the CDR3 is TGTGCCAGCAGCCTCGGGACTAGGGGCGAGCAGTACGTC.

CDR3 DNA sequence: TGTGCCAGCAGCTCCGGACCCGCGGGCGAGCAGTACTTC. It yields the protein CASSSGPAGEQYF. The chain employs TRBV7-7 and TRBJ2-7, with D perhaps matching TRBD2 (5 bases). Germline assignment: CDR1 SSHAT and CDR2 FNYEAQ (reference sequence). V gave up 4 bases and J gave up 6 bases, with 13 bases separating them. CDR3 length equals 13 residues.

This clone was seen a single time. The rearrangement joins TRBV11-3 to TRBJ2-7; the D gene is possibly TRBD2 (5 bases). This CDR3 is built from 15 residues. CDR1 is SGHNT, CDR2 YENEEA, per germline. Trimming stripped 2 bases from V and 2 bases from J, with 13 bases between. CDR3 nucleotide sequence: TGTGCCAGCAGCTTACGGGGTGGCCAGGCCTACGAGCAGTACTTC. Residues: CASSLRGGQAYEQYF.

The chain is built from TRBV9 and TRBJ1-6, with a possible D match to TRBD1 (5 bases). With 10 bases removed from V and 3 bases from J, the gap between germline ends came to 23 bases. The CDR3 is made up of 17 amino acids. Looked up from germline, CDR1 is SGDLS and CDR2 is YYNGEE. This CDR3 reads CARRLGGDSDYNSPLHF. CDR3 DNA: TGTGCCCGCCGCTTGGGGGGGGACTCGGACTATAATTCACCCCTCCACTTT. Full variable domain (outside the CDR3, taken from reference TRBV9 and TRBJ1-6): DSGVTQTPKHLITATGQRVTLRCSPRSGDLSVYWYQQSLDQGLQFLIQYYNGEERAKGNILERFSAQQFPDLHSELNLSSLELGDSALYFCARRLGGDSDYNSPLHFGNGTRLTVT.

The rearrangement uses TRBV7-8 and TRBJ2-1; 14 bases fit TRBD2. Germline V CDR1 and CDR2: SGHVS, FQNEAQ. V gave up 3 bases and J gave up 1 base; unmatched junction bases: 5. The CDR3 extends over 18 amino acids. The chain's CDR3 is CASSLRLAGGSSYNEQFF. The DNA of the CDR3 is TGTGCCAGCAGCTTGCGACTAGCGGGGGGGAGTTCCTACAATGAGCAGTTCTTC.